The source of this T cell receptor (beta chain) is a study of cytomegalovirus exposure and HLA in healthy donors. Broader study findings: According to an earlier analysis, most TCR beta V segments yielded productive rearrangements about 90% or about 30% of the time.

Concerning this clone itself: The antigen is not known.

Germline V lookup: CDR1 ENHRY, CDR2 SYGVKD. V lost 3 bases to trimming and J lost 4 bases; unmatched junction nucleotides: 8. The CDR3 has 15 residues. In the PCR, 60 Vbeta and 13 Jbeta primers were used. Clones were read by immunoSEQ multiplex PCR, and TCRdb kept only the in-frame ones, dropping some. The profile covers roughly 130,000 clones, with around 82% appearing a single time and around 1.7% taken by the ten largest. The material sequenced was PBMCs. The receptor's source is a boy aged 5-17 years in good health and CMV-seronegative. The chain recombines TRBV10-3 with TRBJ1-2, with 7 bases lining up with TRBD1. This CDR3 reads CAISEAQGGGYGYTF. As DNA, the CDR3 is TGTGCCATCAGTGAAGCGCAGGGGGGCGGCTATGGCTACACCTTC.